One and the same sample provided the 9 T cell receptor beta chains below, sequenced in a study of T cell responses to AZD1222 COVID-19 vaccine. Profiled with immunoSEQ multiplex PCR; TCRdb holds only in-frame clones, not every one. Among 250,000 to 300,000 clones listed, around 93% were seen once. Material: peripheral blood, obtained 28 days after the second AZD1222 dose. The receptors shown here come from an adult who received the AZD1222 COVID-19 vaccine.

The chain employs TRBV6-5 and TRBJ1-6; D ambiguous. The V and J ends lost 2 bases and 7 bases respectively, with 15 bases between them. The CDR3 is 16 residues long. Germline CDR1 and CDR2: MNHEY and SVGAGI. CDR3 DNA: TGTGCCAGCAGTTACAGCAATTTCGGGGTAAATTCACCCCTCCACTTT. Encoded protein: CASSYSNFGVNSPLHF.

The chain recombines TRBV5-1 with TRBJ2-6, with unresolved D. Germline V gives CDR1 SGHRS, CDR2 YFSETQ. CDR3 length equals 14 residues. The germline V and J ends were trimmed by 7 bases and 2 bases, with 10 bases remaining between them. The CDR3: CASGPGTGANVLTF. DNA for the CDR3: TGCGCCAGCGGGCCCGGCACTGGGGCCAACGTCCTGACTTTC.

The chain carries TRBV9 and TRBJ2-2; D unclear. Germline CDR1 is SGDLS and CDR2 is YYNGEE. V gave up 4 bases and J gave up 4 bases, with 8 bases separating them. This CDR3 region has 13 residues. The CDR3 DNA is TGTGCCAGCAGCCCACTGGGCACCGGGGAGCTGTTTTTT. Translating gives CASSPLGTGELFF.

This chain links TRBV28 with TRBJ1-5; 9 positions agree with TRBD1. Trimming took 7 bases from V and 0 from J; bases not matched to a gene: 10. Germline-derived CDR1 and CDR2 are MDHEN and SYDVKM. The CDR3 consists of 17 residues. The chain's CDR3 is CASIGDRELFSNQPQHF. CDR3 DNA sequence: TGTGCCAGCATCGGGGACAGGGAGTTGTTTAGCAATCAGCCCCAGCATTTT.

A note on this clone: The sample carries other DNA sequences with the same CDR3. V gene TRBV9 combines with J gene TRBJ1-3, with D hard to call. Germline V gene data show CDR1 as SGDLS and CDR2 as YYNGEE. V lost 1 base and J lost 0, with 5 bases in between. The CDR3 is 14 residues long. CDR3 region: CASSVRGSGNTIYF. Written as DNA, the CDR3 is TGTGCCAGCAGCGTAAGAGGCTCTGGAAACACCATATATTTT. Supplemented by reference TRBV9 and TRBJ1-3, the full variable domain reads DSGVTQTPKHLITATGQRVTLRCSPRSGDLSVYWYQQSLDQGLQFLIQYYNGEERAKGNILERFSAQQFPDLHSELNLSSLELGDSALYFCASSVRGSGNTIYFGEGSWLTVV.

This chain joins TRBV3-1 (or the pseudogene TRBV3-2) and TRBJ2-3; TRBD1 might be the D (5 bases). CDR3 length: 16 amino acids. V lost 0 bases to trimming and J lost 0 bases, with 10 bases between them. Germline CDR1 reads LGHDT; CDR2 reads YNNKEL (reference sequence). The CDR3, as DNA: TGTGCCAGCAGCCAAGATTGGGGCCCTAGCACAGATACGCAGTATTTT. Translation: CASSQDWGPSTDTQYF.

The chain has TRBV28 and TRBJ1-4; 8 nucleotides line up with TRBD1. The V and J ends lost 5 bases and 6 bases, in that order; junction bases with no gene match: 5. The germline V gene has CDR1 MDHEN and CDR2 SYDVKM. This CDR3 has 14 amino acids. In DNA, the CDR3 is TGTGCCAGCAGTAAGACAGGGGCCGATGAAAAACTGTTTTTT. Protein: CASSKTGADEKLFF.

CDR3 bases: TGTGCCAGCAGCTTAAAAAGGGGGCCGAACCAGCCCCAGCATTTT. Its protein product is CASSLKRGPNQPQHF. V is TRBV11-2 and J is TRBJ1-5; 7 bases match TRBD1. The CDR3 runs 15 residues. The V and J ends lost 2 bases and 7 bases, in that order; junction bases with no gene match: 8. Germline CDR1 SGHAT, CDR2 FQNNGV. Using reference TRBV11-2 and TRBJ1-5 for the parts outside the CDR3, the full variable domain is EAGVAQSPRYKIIEKRQSVAFWCNPISGHATLYWYQQILGQGPKLLIQFQNNGVVDDSQLPKDRFSAERLKGVDSTLKIQPAKLEDSAVYLCASSLKRGPNQPQHFGDGTRLSIL.

V is TRBV9 and J is TRBJ2-1, with a weak D call TRBD1 (5 bases). V lost 0 bases and J lost 14, with 15 bases in between. This CDR3 region has 13 residues. Germline-derived CDR1 and CDR2 are SGDLS and YYNGEE. CDR3 residues: CASSVVDIGDKFF. CDR3 coding DNA: TGTGCCAGCAGCGTAGTAGACATAGGGGATAAGTTCTTC.